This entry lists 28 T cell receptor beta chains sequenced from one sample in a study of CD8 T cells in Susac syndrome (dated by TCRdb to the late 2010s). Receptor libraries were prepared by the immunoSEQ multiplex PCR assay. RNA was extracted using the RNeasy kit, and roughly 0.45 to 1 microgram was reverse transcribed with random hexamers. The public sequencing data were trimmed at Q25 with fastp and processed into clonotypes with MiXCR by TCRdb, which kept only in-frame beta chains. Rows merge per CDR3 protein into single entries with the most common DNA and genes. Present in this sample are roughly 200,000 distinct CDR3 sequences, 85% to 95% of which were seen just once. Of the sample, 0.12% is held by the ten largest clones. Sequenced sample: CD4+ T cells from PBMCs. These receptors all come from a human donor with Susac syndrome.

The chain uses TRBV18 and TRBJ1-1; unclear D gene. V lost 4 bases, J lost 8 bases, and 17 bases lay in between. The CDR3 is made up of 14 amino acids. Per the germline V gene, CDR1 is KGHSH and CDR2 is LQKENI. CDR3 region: CASSQARGTTEAFF. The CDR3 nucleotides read TGTGCCAGCTCACAGGCTAGAGGTACGACAGAAGCTTTCTTT.

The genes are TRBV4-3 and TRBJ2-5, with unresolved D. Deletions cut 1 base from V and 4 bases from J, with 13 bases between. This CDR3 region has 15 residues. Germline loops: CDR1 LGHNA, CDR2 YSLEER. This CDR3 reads CASSQGCRVGETQYF. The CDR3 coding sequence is TGCGCCAGCAGCCAAGGTTGTCGAGTCGGAGAGACCCAGTACTTC.

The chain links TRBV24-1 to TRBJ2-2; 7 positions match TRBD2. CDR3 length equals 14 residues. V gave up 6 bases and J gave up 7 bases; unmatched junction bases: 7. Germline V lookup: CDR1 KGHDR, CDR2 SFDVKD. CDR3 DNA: TGTGCCACCAGTAGAGCGGGGACGGTCGGGGAGCTGTTTTTT. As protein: CATSRAGTVGELFF.

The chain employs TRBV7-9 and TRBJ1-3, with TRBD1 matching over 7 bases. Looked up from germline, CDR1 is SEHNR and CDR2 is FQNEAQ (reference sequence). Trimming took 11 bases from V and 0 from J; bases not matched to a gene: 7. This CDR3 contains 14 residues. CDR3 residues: CAGQTGTSGNTIYF. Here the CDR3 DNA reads TGTGCCGGACAGACAGGGACCTCTGGAAACACCATATATTTT.

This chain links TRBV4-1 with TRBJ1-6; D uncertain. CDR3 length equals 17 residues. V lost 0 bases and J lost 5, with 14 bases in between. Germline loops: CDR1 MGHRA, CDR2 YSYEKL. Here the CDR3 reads CASSQEYRRVHNSPLHF. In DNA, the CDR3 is TGCGCCAGCAGCCAAGAATATAGGAGGGTGCATAATTCACCCCTCCACTTT.

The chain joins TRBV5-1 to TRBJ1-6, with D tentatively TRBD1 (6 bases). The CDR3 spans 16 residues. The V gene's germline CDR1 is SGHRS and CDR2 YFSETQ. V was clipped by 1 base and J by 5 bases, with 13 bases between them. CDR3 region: CASSLSGVRNNSPLHF. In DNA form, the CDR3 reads TGCGCCAGCAGCTTGTCAGGGGTCCGTAATAATTCACCCCTCCACTTT.

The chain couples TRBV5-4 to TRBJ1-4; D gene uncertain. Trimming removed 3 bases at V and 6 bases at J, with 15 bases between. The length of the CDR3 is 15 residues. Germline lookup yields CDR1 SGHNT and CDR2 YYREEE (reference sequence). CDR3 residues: CASSSSKNTHEKLFF. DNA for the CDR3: TGTGCCAGCAGCTCCTCAAAGAATACTCATGAAAAACTGTTTTTT.

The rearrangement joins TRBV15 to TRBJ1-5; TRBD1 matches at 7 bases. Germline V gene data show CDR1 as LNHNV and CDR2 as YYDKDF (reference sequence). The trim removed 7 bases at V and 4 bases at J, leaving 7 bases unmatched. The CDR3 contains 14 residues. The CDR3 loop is CATNGQGVNQPQHF. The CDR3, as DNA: TGTGCCACCAATGGGCAGGGGGTTAATCAGCCCCAGCATTTT.

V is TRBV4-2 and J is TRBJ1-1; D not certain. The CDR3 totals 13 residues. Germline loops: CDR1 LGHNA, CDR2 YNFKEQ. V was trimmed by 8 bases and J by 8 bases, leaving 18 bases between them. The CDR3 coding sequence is TGTGCCAGCCGGGCACCACAGCTCCTCGAAGCTTTCTTT. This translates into CASRAPQLLEAFF.

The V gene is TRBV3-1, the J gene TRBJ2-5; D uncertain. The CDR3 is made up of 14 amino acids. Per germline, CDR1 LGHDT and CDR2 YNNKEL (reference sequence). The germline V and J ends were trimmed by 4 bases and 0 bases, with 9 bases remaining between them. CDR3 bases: TGTGCCAGCAGCCCGCGAGCGTACCAAGAGACCCAGTACTTC. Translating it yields CASSPRAYQETQYF.

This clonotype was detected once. CDR3 sequence reads: CSAGDRQADTQYF. Written as DNA, the CDR3 is TGCAGTGCTGGGGACAGGCAAGCAGATACGCAGTATTTT. This chain connects TRBV20-1 to TRBJ2-3, with 8 bases fitting TRBD1. Germline CDR1 and CDR2: DFQATT and SNEGSKA (reference sequence). The CDR3 has 13 amino acids. V dropped 5 bases and J dropped 4; count of bases not matched to a gene: 5.

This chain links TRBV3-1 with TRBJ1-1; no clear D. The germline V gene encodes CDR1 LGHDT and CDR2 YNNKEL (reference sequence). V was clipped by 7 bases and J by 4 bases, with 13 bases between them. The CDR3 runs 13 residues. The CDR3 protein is CASKRGEGTEAFF. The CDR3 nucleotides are TGTGCCAGCAAGCGGGGTGAGGGCACTGAAGCTTTCTTT.

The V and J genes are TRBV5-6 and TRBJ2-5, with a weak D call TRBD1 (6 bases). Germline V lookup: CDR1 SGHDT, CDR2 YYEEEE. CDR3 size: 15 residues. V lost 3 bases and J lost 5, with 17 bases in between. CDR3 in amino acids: CASSWGHPREETQYF. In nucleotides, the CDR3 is TGTGCCAGCAGCTGGGGACACCCCAGGGAGGAGACCCAGTACTTC.

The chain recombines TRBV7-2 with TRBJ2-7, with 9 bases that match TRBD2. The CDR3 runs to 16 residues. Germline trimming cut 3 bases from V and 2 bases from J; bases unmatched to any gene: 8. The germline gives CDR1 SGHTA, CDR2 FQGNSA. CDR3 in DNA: TGTGCCAGCAGCTTGGGGGGGGCTAGCGGGGCCTACGAGCAGTACTTC. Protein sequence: CASSLGGASGAYEQYF.

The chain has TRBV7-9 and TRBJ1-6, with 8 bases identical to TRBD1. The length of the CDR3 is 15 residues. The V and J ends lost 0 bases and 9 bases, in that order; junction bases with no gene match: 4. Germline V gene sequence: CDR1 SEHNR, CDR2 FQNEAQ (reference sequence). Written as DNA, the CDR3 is TGTGCCAGCAGCTTAGCGCAGACAGGGGCTTCACCCCTCCACTTT. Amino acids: CASSLAQTGASPLHF.

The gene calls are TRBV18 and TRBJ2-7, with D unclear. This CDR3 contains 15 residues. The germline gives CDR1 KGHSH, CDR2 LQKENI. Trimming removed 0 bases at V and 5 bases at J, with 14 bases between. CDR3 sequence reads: CASSPPSVGLHEQYF. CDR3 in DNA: TGTGCCAGCTCACCACCGAGTGTCGGTTTACACGAGCAGTACTTC.

CDR3 nucleotides: TGCAGCGTTGATACCGGGGGCACTGAAGCTTTCTTT. This gives the protein CSVDTGGTEAFF. This chain connects TRBV29-1 to TRBJ1-1, with D perhaps matching TRBD1 (5 bases). Trimming left V 3 bases short and J 4 bases short, with 9 bases between. The CDR3 extends over 12 amino acids. Per germline, CDR1 SQVTM and CDR2 ANQGSEA.

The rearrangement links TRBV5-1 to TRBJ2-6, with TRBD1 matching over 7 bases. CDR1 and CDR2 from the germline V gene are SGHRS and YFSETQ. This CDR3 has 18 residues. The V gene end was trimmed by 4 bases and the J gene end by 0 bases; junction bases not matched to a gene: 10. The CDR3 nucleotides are TGCGCCAGCAGCACCCGGACAGGCAGCCCCTCTGGGGCCAACGTCCTGACTTTC. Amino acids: CASSTRTGSPSGANVLTF.

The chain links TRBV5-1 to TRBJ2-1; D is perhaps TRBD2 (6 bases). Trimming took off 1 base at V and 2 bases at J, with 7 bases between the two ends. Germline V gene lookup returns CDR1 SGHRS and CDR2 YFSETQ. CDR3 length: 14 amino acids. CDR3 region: CASSLSSAYNEQFF. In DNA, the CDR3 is TGCGCCAGCAGCTTGTCTAGCGCCTACAATGAGCAGTTCTTC. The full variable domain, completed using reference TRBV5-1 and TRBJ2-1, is KAGVTQTPRYLIKTRGQQVTLSCSPISGHRSVSWYQQTPGQGLQFLFEYFSETQRNKGNFPGRFSGRQFSNSRSEMNVSTLELGDSALYLCASSLSSAYNEQFFGPGTRLTVL.

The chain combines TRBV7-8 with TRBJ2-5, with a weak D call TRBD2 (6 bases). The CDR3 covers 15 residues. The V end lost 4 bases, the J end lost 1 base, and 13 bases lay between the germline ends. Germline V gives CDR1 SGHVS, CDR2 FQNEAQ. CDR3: CASSSGGRAQETQYF. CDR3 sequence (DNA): TGTGCCAGCAGCTCCGGGGGAAGGGCCCAAGAGACCCAGTACTTC. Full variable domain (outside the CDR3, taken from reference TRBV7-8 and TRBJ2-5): GAGVSQSPRYKVAKRGQDVALRCDPISGHVSLFWYQQALGQGPEFLTYFQNEAQLDKSGLPSDRFFAERPEGSVSTLKIQRTQQEDSAVYLCASSSGGRAQETQYFGPGTRLLVL.

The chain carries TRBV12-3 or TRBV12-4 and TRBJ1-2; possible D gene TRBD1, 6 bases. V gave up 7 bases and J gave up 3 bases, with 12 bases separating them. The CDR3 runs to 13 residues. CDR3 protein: CASKSGHDYGYTF. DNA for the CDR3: TGTGCCAGCAAATCGGGACATGACTATGGCTACACCTTC.

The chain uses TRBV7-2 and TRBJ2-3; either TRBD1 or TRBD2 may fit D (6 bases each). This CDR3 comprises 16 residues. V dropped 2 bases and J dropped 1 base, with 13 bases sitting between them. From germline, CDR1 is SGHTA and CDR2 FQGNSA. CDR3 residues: CASSLNGGYRTDTQYF. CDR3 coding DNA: TGTGCCAGCAGCTTAAACGGGGGCTATCGCACAGATACGCAGTATTTT.

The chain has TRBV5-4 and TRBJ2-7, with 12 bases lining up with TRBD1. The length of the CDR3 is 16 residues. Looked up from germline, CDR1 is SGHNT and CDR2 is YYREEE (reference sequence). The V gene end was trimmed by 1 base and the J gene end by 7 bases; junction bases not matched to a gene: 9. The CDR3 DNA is TGTGCCAGCAGCTTGCCCGGGACAGGGGGCTTTAGGGAGCAGTACTTC. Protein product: CASSLPGTGGFREQYF.

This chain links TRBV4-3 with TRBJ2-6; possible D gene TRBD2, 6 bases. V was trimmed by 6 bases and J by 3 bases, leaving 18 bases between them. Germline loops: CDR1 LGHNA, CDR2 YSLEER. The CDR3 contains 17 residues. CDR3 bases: TGCGCCAGCAGTGGGACGGGGGTGGTAGTTGGGGCCAACGTCCTGACTTTC. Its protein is CASSGTGVVVGANVLTF.

The CDR3 here is CSVCGWRGGSTDTQYF. The CDR3 DNA sequence: TGCAGCGTGTGCGGCTGGCGGGGAGGGTCCACAGATACGCAGTATTTT. The V call is TRBV29-1, the J call TRBJ2-3; TRBD2 matches 7 bases. The CDR3 runs to 16 residues. CDR1 SQVTM and CDR2 ANQGSEA come from the germline V gene. V was clipped by 6 bases and J by 2 bases; unmatched bases: 14.

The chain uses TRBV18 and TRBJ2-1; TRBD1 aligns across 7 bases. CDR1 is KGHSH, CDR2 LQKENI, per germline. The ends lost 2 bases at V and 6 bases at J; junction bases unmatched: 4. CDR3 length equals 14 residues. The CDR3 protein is CASSPSTGLNEQFF. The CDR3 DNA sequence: TGTGCCAGCTCACCATCGACAGGGCTCAATGAGCAGTTCTTC.

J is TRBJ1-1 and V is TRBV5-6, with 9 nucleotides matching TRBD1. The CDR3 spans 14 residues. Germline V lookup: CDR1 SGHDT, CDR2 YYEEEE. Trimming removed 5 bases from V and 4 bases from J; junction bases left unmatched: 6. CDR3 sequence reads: CASRPGQGRTEAFF. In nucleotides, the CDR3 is TGTGCCAGCAGACCGGGACAGGGTCGCACTGAAGCTTTCTTT. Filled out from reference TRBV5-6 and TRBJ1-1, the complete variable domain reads DAGVTQSPTHLIKTRGQQVTLRCSPKSGHDTVSWYQQALGQGPQFIFQYYEEEERQRGNFPDRFSGHQFPNYSSELNVNALLLGDSALYLCASRPGQGRTEAFFGQGTRLTVV.

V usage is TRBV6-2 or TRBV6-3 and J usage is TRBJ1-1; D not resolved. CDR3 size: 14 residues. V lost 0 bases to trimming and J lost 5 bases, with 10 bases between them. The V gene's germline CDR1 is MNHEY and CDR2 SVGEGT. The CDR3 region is CASSYSGGLTEAFF. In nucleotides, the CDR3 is TGTGCCAGCAGTTACTCGGGTGGTTTAACTGAAGCTTTCTTT.